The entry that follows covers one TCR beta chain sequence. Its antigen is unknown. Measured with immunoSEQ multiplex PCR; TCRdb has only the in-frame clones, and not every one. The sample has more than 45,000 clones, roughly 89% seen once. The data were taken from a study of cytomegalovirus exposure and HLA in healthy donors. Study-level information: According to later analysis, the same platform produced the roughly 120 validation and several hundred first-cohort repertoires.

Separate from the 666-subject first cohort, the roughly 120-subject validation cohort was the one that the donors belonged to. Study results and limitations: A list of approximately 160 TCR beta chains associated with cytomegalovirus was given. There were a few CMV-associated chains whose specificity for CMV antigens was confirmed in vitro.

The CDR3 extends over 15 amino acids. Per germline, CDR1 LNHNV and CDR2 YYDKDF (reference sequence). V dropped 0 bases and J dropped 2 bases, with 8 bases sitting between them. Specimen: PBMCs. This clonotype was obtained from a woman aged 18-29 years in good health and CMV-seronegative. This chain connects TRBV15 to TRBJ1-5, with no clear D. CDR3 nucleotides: TGTGCCACCAGCAGAGATCGAGGGCGCAATCAGCCCCAGCATTTT. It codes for CATSRDRGRNQPQHF. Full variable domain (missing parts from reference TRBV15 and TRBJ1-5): DAMVIQNPRYQVTQFGKPVTLSCSQTLNHNVMYWYQQKSSQAPKLLFHYYDKDFNNEADTPDNFQSRRPNTSFCFLDIRSPGLGDTAMYLCATSRDRGRNQPQHFGDGTRLSIL.